This T cell receptor (beta chain) originates from a study of identical twins. General study results and limits: Memory repertoires lacked the insertion deficit that abundant cord blood beta clonotypes showed. For zero-insertion analyses, partial confounding could come from invariant MAIT and iNKT cells. The analysis was cross-sectional rather than longitudinal within donors.

In its sample, this clonotype was seen many times. Its antigen is not identified. MiXCR was run by TCRdb on the 5' RACE reads, yielding one entry per CDR3 protein. The repertoire includes around 670,000 distinct CDR3 sequences, 5.5% to 6.5% of them detected once, and roughly 1.8% sits in the top ten. There are 16 residues in the CDR3. The V end was cut by 0 bases, the J end by 4 bases, with 16 bases between. Germline V lookup: CDR1 MGHRA, CDR2 YSYEKL. Everyone who gave samples was a healthy Caucasian. J is TRBJ2-7 and V is TRBV4-1; unclear D gene. This sequence was found in a man between 18 and 29 years old in good health. Sequencing input: naive T cells sorted from blood. The CDR3 loop reads CASSQDLGVQSYEQYV. In DNA, the CDR3 is TGCGCCAGCAGCCAAGATTTGGGCGTCCAATCATACGAGCAGTACGTC.